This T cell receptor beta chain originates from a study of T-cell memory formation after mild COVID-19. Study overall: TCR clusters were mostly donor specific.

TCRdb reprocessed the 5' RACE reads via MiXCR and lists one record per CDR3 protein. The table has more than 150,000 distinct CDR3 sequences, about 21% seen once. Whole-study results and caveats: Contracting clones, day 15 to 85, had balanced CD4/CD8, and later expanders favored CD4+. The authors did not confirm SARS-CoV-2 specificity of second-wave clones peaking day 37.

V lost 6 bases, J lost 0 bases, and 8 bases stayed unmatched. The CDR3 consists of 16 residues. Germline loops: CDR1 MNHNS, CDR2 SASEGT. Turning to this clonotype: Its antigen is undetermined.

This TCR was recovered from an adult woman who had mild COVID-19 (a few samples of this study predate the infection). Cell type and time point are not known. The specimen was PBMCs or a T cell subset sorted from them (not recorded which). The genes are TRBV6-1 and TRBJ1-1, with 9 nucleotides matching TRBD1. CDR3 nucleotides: TGTGCCAGCAGCCCACAGGGGGCCTGGATGAACACTGAAGCTTTCTTT. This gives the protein CASSPQGAWMNTEAFF.